This entry features one T cell receptor beta chain sequence. Its target is unknown. The CDR3 end is not reached by the read, which stops 3 residues before it; the germline J gene fills it in. This specimen belongs to a study of T cells in women clearing cervical HPV infection. Measured with immunoSEQ multiplex PCR; TCRdb has only the in-frame clones, and not every one. The repertoire table contains approximately 30,000 clones. This CDR3 region has 14 residues. In germline, CDR1 is SEHNR, CDR2 FQNEAQ (reference sequence). Study-wide results and limits: CIN3+ cases had significantly higher TCR repertoire richness than controls, but evenness did not differ.

This sequence originates from a woman between 18 and 69 years old with a cervical HPV16 infection that either progressed to CIN3+ or cleared (not recorded which). Sample: blood buffy coat. V gene TRBV7-9 combines with J gene TRBJ1-2; 9 nucleotides line up with TRBD1. The CDR3 loop reads CASTWTGEISDYTF. Partial CDR3 DNA: TGTGCCAGCACCTGGACAGGGGAGATTTCCGAC.